A selection of T cell receptor beta chains follows, all from one sample in a study of chemoradiotherapy in HPV16-positive cancers. Some clones are missing from TCRdb's copy, which holds only in-frame ones; the method was immunoSEQ multiplex PCR. The sample has 8,000 or so clones; roughly 70% are singletons. This specimen was collected from a patient who underwent chemoradiotherapy. The receptors here all came from a human donor with HPV-associated anogenital cancer. Both conserved end residues are part of each CDR3. D genes are given only for firm matches. A row's size may be missing; if present it is once, few, many or a size class.

d_call	clone_size	v_call	j_call	cdr3_aa	cdr3_nt
TRBD2	NA	TRBV5-5	TRBJ2-1	CASSALAGGSNEQFF	TGTGCCAGCAGCGCTCTAGCGGGAGGAAGCAATGAGCAGTTCTTC
NA	NA	TRBV19	TRBJ1-3	CASSTTPYSNTIYF	TGTGCCAGCTCCACTACACCGTATTCAAACACCATATATTTT
TRBD1	NA	TRBV7-2	TRBJ2-5	CASSLVAGTGGKETQYF	TGTGCCAGCAGCTTAGTAGCCGGGACAGGGGGGAAAGAGACCCAGTACTTC
NA	few	TRBV2	TRBJ1-2	CASSDMNTRTDGYTF	TGTGCCAGCAGTGATATGAACACGAGGACAGATGGCTACACCTTC
NA	few	TRBV6-5	TRBJ1-6	CASTRLDGLHSPLHF	TGTGCCAGCACCAGACTGGACGGACTTCATTCACCCCTCCACTTT
NA	NA	TRBV5-1	TRBJ1-1	CASSSRQAGDTEAFF	TGCGCCAGCAGCTCCCGACAGGCTGGGGACACTGAAGCTTTCTTT
NA	NA	TRBV7-9	TRBJ1-1	CASSSLAGATEAFF	TGTGCCAGCAGCTCCCTGGCGGGGGCCACTGAAGCTTTCTTT
TRBD2	NA	TRBV7-3	TRBJ2-5	CASSSLPGTSGTQETQYF	TGTGCCAGCAGCTCCCTCCCCGGGACTAGCGGTACCCAAGAGACCCAGTACTTC
NA	few	TRBV18	TRBJ1-2	CASSPGGRTERYTF	TGTGCCAGCTCACCCGGAGGACGCACCGAACGCTACACCTTC
NA	few	TRBV28	TRBJ1-1	CASSLSPRNTEAFF	TGTGCCAGCAGTTTATCTCCGAGGAACACTGAAGCTTTCTTT
NA	few	TRBV5-4	TRBJ1-4	CATLDRINEKLFF	TGTGCCACCCTAGACAGGATTAATGAAAAACTGTTTTTT
NA	NA	TRBV2	TRBJ2-6	CASSVRSSGANVLTF	TGTGCCAGCAGTGTGAGGAGTTCTGGGGCCAACGTCCTGACTTTC
NA	few	TRBV7-2	TRBJ1-5	CASSLGPTGLGNQPQHF	TGTGCCAGCAGCTTAGGACCTACAGGGCTCGGCAATCAGCCCCAGCATTTT
NA	NA	TRBV19	TRBJ1-5	CASSTSLQQEWPINQPQHF	TGTGCCAGTAGTACTTCCCTACAACAGGAATGGCCGATCAATCAGCCCCAGCATTTT
NA	NA	TRBV5-8	TRBJ2-1	CASSFRPPRNNEQFF	TGTGCCAGCAGCTTTCGACCCCCCCGAAACAATGAGCAGTTCTTC
NA	NA	TRBV11-2	TRBJ2-1	CASSLAGVLNEQFF	TGTGCCAGCAGCTTAGCAGGGGTCTTAAATGAGCAGTTCTTC
TRBD1	NA	TRBV19	TRBJ1-5	CASSPGTGQNQPQHF	TGTGCCAGTAGTCCCGGGACAGGGCAAAATCAGCCCCAGCATTTT
NA	NA	TRBV4-1	TRBJ1-1	CASSQAPGVANTEAFF	TGCGCCAGCAGCCAAGCGCCGGGGGTCGCGAACACTGAAGCTTTCTTT
NA	NA	TRBV7-9	TRBJ1-3	CASSPQGEGYWNTIYF	TGTGCCAGCAGCCCACAAGGGGAGGGGTATTGGAACACCATATATTTT
NA	NA	TRBV6-4	TRBJ2-3	CASSDGMEADTQYF	TGTGCCAGCAGTGACGGCATGGAGGCAGATACGCAGTATTTT
TRBD1	few	TRBV7-2	TRBJ1-4	CASSSGPWTGKEKLFF	TGTGCCAGCAGTTCAGGCCCGTGGACAGGGAAGGAAAAACTGTTTTTT
TRBD1	NA	TRBV4-3	TRBJ2-7	CASSPRPRQGEAYEQYF	TGCGCCAGCAGCCCCCGACCCCGACAGGGTGAGGCATACGAGCAGTACTTC
NA	NA	TRBV10-3	TRBJ1-5	CATGRGGDSNQPQHF	TGTGCCACCGGTCGGGGGGGAGATAGCAATCAGCCCCAGCATTTT
NA	NA	TRBV19	TRBJ2-5	CASSTRETQYF	TGTGCCAGTAGTACCCGGGAGACCCAGTACTTC
NA	NA	TRBV28	TRBJ2-5	CASSSPWGRTETQYF	TGTGCCAGCAGTTCACCATGGGGCAGGACAGAGACCCAGTACTTC
TRBD2	NA	TRBV7-2	TRBJ2-3	CASSPHVAGGADTQYF	TGTGCCAGCAGCCCCCACGTGGCGGGGGGGGCAGATACGCAGTATTTT
TRBD2	NA	TRBV6-5	TRBJ2-1	CASRPGTSDEQFF	TGTGCCAGCAGACCCGGGACTAGCGATGAGCAGTTCTTC
NA	NA	TRBV2	TRBJ2-5	CASSALYQETQYF	TGTGCCAGCAGTGCTTTGTACCAAGAGACCCAGTACTTC
TRBD1	NA	TRBV2	TRBJ1-2	CASSDRDRGQLGYTF	TGTGCCAGCAGTGATCGGGACAGGGGGCAGCTAGGCTACACCTTC
NA	NA	TRBV10-3	TRBJ2-1	CAIKGGVFWNEQFF	TGTGCCATCAAGGGCGGAGTTTTTTGGAATGAGCAGTTCTTC
NA	NA	TRBV6-5	TRBJ1-4	CASKAGPATNEKLFF	TGTGCCAGCAAGGCAGGGCCGGCAACTAATGAAAAACTGTTTTTT
TRBD1	few	TRBV5-6	TRBJ1-2	CASSLATGGGYTF	TGTGCCAGCAGCTTGGCGACAGGGGGAGGCTACACCTTC
NA	large	TRBV29-1	TRBJ1-2	CSVGDSVNYGYTF	TGCAGCGTTGGTGACAGCGTTAACTATGGCTACACCTTC
TRBD1	NA	TRBV28	TRBJ1-3	CASSFQTGGDGNTIYF	TGTGCCAGCAGTTTTCAGACAGGGGGGGATGGAAACACCATATATTTT
NA	NA	TRBV15	TRBJ2-5	CATSSWIWGGQETQYF	TGTGCCACCAGCTCCTGGATTTGGGGCGGCCAAGAGACCCAGTACTTC
NA	NA	TRBV5-6	TRBJ2-1	CASSLDQGRTYNEQFF	TGTGCCAGCAGCTTGGATCAGGGGAGAACCTACAATGAGCAGTTCTTC
NA	NA	TRBV5-5	TRBJ2-3	CASSHLGTPSTDTQYF	TGTGCCAGCAGCCACCTTGGGACACCTAGCACAGATACGCAGTATTTT
NA	NA	TRBV18	TRBJ1-2	CASSRRRENYGYTF	TGTGCCAGCTCACGCCGCAGGGAAAACTATGGCTACACCTTC
TRBD1	NA	TRBV19	TRBJ1-5	CASMDGTVNQPQHF	TGTGCCAGTATGGACGGGACAGTTAATCAGCCCCAGCATTTT
NA	NA	TRBV6-5	TRBJ1-6	CASSYERGSNSPLHF	TGTGCCAGCAGTTACGAGAGGGGCTCCAATTCACCCCTCCACTTT
NA	NA	TRBV29-1	TRBJ1-4	CSVGGATNEKLFF	TGCAGCGTTGGGGGAGCAACTAATGAAAAACTGTTTTTT
NA	NA	TRBV28	TRBJ1-3	CASSLFKKGPRGNTIYF	TGTGCCAGCAGTTTATTCAAAAAGGGCCCCCGGGGAAACACCATATATTTT
TRBD2	few	TRBV5-4	TRBJ2-1	CASSSLVGSGPNEQFF	TGTGCCAGCAGCTCGCTAGTTGGTAGCGGGCCGAATGAGCAGTTCTTC
TRBD2	NA	TRBV5-1	TRBJ2-1	CASSVTGTSDYNEQFF	TGCGCCAGCAGCGTGACCGGGACTAGCGACTACAATGAGCAGTTCTTC
TRBD1	NA	TRBV4-1	TRBJ2-1	CASSQALRGRGHHNEQFF	TGCGCCAGCAGCCAAGCCCTCCGGGGAAGGGGGCATCACAATGAGCAGTTCTTC
TRBD2	few	TRBV11-1	TRBJ2-2	CASSSTGLAGGGELFF	TGTGCCAGCAGCTCGACGGGACTAGCGGGAGGGGGGGAGCTGTTTTTT
NA	once	TRBV19	TRBJ1-5	CASSFGQGNQPQHF	TGTGCCAGTAGTTTTGGCCAGGGGAATCAGCCCCAGCATTTT
TRBD2	NA	TRBV7-3	TRBJ2-2	CASTPGGTGELFF	TGTGCCAGCACTCCGGGGGGCACCGGGGAGCTGTTTTTT
NA	once	TRBV5-1	TRBJ1-4	CASSLSDSGEKLFF	TGCGCCAGCAGCTTGAGTGACTCCGGAGAAAAACTGTTTTTT
NA	NA	TRBV4-1	TRBJ2-5	CASSHGSTNQETQYF	TGCGCCAGCAGCCATGGGTCAACAAATCAAGAGACCCAGTACTTC
NA	NA	TRBV28	TRBJ1-2	CASSPSQGRGYTF	TGTGCCAGCAGTCCCTCCCAGGGCCGTGGCTACACCTTC
NA	few	TRBV29-1	TRBJ1-2	CSVKTGQSYTF	TGCAGCGTCAAAACGGGGCAAAGCTACACCTTC
NA	NA	TRBV7-8	TRBJ2-3	CASSLYEYLRKASTDTQYF	TGTGCCAGCAGCTTATATGAGTATTTGAGGAAAGCTAGCACAGATACGCAGTATTTT
TRBD2	NA	TRBV4-3	TRBJ2-5	CASSLSSGGETQYF	TGCGCCAGCAGCCTGTCTAGCGGGGGAGAGACCCAGTACTTC